The entry below describes one TCR beta chain. CDR3 length equals 14 residues. CDR1 is DFQATT and CDR2 is SNEGSKA in the germline V gene (reference sequence). This sample is part of a study of T cells expressing NK-cell markers. Study context: Sorted CD3+CD56+NKG2C+, CD3+CD56+NKG2C- and CD3+CD56-NKG2C+ T cells supplied TCR beta repertoires. Seven of the eight sequenced donors were HCMV-seropositive; one was seronegative.

TCRdb processed the 5' RACE reads again and assigns one entry to each CDR3 protein, with no DNA. This sample's clone table lists tens of thousands of distinct CDR3 sequences. The chain joins TRBV20-1 to TRBJ2-7; TCRdb lists TRBD1, though no DNA is available to test this call. Source material: blood T cells: a sorted CD56 or NKG2C T cell subset, CD4+ or CD8+ T cells, or bulk PBMC T cells (not recorded which). This TCR was sampled from a man aged 18-75 years in good health. The CDR3 sequence is CSAPRRGQTYEQYF.